These T cell receptor beta chains were read from a single sample in a study of shared clonotypes between healthy human individuals. This table comes from immunoSEQ multiplex PCR, and its TCRdb copy is limited to in-frame clones, with some not included. There are some 980,000 clones in the sample; approximately 76% occur only once, and over 1.3% lies in the top ten. Sequenced sample: memory CD4+ T cells sorted from blood. These receptors were obtained from a man aged 18 to 35 in good health. The CDR3 runs from the conserved cysteine through the conserved F or W. The order of the fields is V gene, J gene, D gene, clone size, CDR3 protein, CDR3 DNA. D genes are given only for firm matches. A clone size is listed for some rows: how often the clone was seen (once, few, many), or a class if it is expanded.

v_gene: TRBV5-1
j_gene: TRBJ1-1
d_gene: -
abundance: -
CDR3aa: CASSLSALQTWGTEAFF
CDR3nt: TGCGCCAGCAGCTTGAGTGCTCTCCAAACATGGGGCACTGAAGCTTTCTTT

v_gene: TRBV5-6
j_gene: TRBJ1-6
d_gene: -
abundance: -
CDR3aa: CASSFGTNNSPLHF
CDR3nt: TGTGCCAGCAGCTTCGGGACAAATAATTCACCCCTCCACTTT

v_gene: TRBV7-7
j_gene: TRBJ2-1
d_gene: TRBD2
abundance: -
CDR3aa: CASSALAGGSYNEQFF
CDR3nt: TGTGCTAGCAGCGCATTAGCGGGAGGCTCCTACAATGAGCAGTTCTTC

v_gene: TRBV29-1
j_gene: TRBJ1-1
d_gene: TRBD1
abundance: few
CDR3aa: CSVAPTGMATEAFF
CDR3nt: TGCAGCGTTGCCCCGACAGGGATGGCCACTGAAGCTTTCTTT

v_gene: TRBV11-2
j_gene: TRBJ2-7
d_gene: -
abundance: few
CDR3aa: CASSSADGPYEQYF
CDR3nt: TGTGCCAGCAGCTCCGCCGACGGCCCCTACGAGCAGTACTTC

v_gene: TRBV19
j_gene: TRBJ1-2
d_gene: -
abundance: -
CDR3aa: CASTAGSSAYGYTF
CDR3nt: TGTGCCAGTACGGCAGGGTCCTCCGCTTACGGCTACACCTTC

v_gene: TRBV9
j_gene: TRBJ2-5
d_gene: TRBD2
abundance: -
CDR3aa: CASSAGLAGGLQETQYF
CDR3nt: TGTGCCAGCAGCGCGGGACTAGCGGGAGGGTTGCAAGAGACCCAGTACTTC

v_gene: TRBV25-1
j_gene: TRBJ1-4
d_gene: -
abundance: -
CDR3aa: CASSPRTTRAEKLFF
CDR3nt: TGTGCCAGCAGTCCGCGTACAACAAGGGCCGAAAAACTGTTTTTT

v_gene: TRBV21-1
j_gene: TRBJ1-2
d_gene: -
abundance: -
CDR3aa: CASSQADGPYGYTF
CDR3nt: TGTGCCAGCAGCCAAGCAGACGGGCCCTATGGCTACACCTTC

v_gene: TRBV7-2
j_gene: TRBJ1-4
d_gene: -
abundance: -
CDR3aa: CASSLRGYANEKLFF
CDR3nt: TGTGCCAGCAGCTTAAGGGGGTATGCTAATGAAAAACTGTTTTTT

v_gene: TRBV5-6
j_gene: TRBJ1-4
d_gene: -
abundance: -
CDR3aa: CASSHKGSGNEKLFF
CDR3nt: TGTGCCAGCAGCCACAAGGGGAGTGGTAATGAAAAACTGTTTTTT

v_gene: TRBV18
j_gene: TRBJ2-3
d_gene: -
abundance: -
CDR3aa: CASSPAGRSTDTQYF
CDR3nt: TGTGCCAGCTCACCCGCCGGCCGAAGCACAGATACGCAGTATTTT

v_gene: TRBV2
j_gene: TRBJ1-6
d_gene: -
abundance: -
CDR3aa: CASSERRGGQGSTTYNSPLHF
CDR3nt: TGTGCCAGCAGTGAGCGAAGGGGAGGGCAGGGGTCCACCACCTATAATTCACCCCTCCACTTT

v_gene: TRBV14
j_gene: TRBJ1-2
d_gene: -
abundance: -
CDR3aa: CASSQDEWGKVGYTF
CDR3nt: TGTGCCAGCAGCCAAGATGAGTGGGGGAAAGTTGGCTACACCTTC

v_gene: TRBV7-9
j_gene: TRBJ1-4
d_gene: TRBD1
abundance: -
CDR3aa: CASSLAGTGGGRREKLFF
CDR3nt: TGTGCCAGCAGCTTAGCGGGTACAGGGGGCGGACGGCGGGAAAAACTGTTTTTT

v_gene: TRBV5-4
j_gene: TRBJ1-2
d_gene: -
abundance: -
CDR3aa: CASSDGYGYTF
CDR3nt: TGTGCCAGCAGCGACGGCTATGGCTACACCTTC

v_gene: TRBV2
j_gene: TRBJ2-4
d_gene: TRBD2
abundance: -
CDR3aa: CASSERRGETNIQYF
CDR3nt: TGTGCCAGCAGCGAAAGGCGGGGGGAGACCAACATTCAGTACTTC

v_gene: TRBV15
j_gene: TRBJ2-2
d_gene: TRBD2
abundance: -
CDR3aa: CATSTGTSVDRTGELFF
CDR3nt: TGTGCCACCAGCACCGGGACTAGCGTGGACCGCACCGGGGAGCTGTTTTTT

v_gene: TRBV4-3
j_gene: TRBJ2-3
d_gene: TRBD2
abundance: -
CDR3aa: CASSQGTSASTDTQYF
CDR3nt: TGCGCCAGCAGCCAAGGGACTAGCGCTAGCACAGATACGCAGTATTTT

v_gene: TRBV5-6
j_gene: TRBJ1-2
d_gene: TRBD1
abundance: -
CDR3aa: CASSLRDRGGRGYTF
CDR3nt: TGTGCCAGCAGCTTGAGGGACAGGGGCGGACGTGGCTACACCTTC

v_gene: TRBV10-1
j_gene: TRBJ2-3
d_gene: -
abundance: -
CDR3aa: CASSEEGTKFTQYF
CDR3nt: TGCGCCAGCAGTGAGGAGGGGACCAAATTTACGCAGTATTTT

v_gene: TRBV7-6
j_gene: TRBJ2-3
d_gene: TRBD2
abundance: -
CDR3aa: CASSPSGASTDTQYF
CDR3nt: TGTGCCAGCAGCCCAAGCGGGGCTAGCACAGATACGCAGTATTTT

v_gene: TRBV6-4
j_gene: TRBJ1-6
d_gene: -
abundance: few
CDR3aa: CASSLGTGERSSYNSPLHF
CDR3nt: TGTGCCAGCAGCTTAGGGACCGGGGAGAGAAGCTCCTATAATTCACCCCTCCACTTT

v_gene: TRBV2
j_gene: TRBJ1-6
d_gene: -
abundance: -
CDR3aa: CASSVEDNSPLHF
CDR3nt: TGTGCCAGCAGTGTGGAAGATAATTCACCCCTCCACTTT

v_gene: TRBV5-1
j_gene: TRBJ2-4
d_gene: -
abundance: -
CDR3aa: CASSLGVATIRAKNIQYF
CDR3nt: TGCGCCAGCAGCTTGGGGGTAGCCACCATTAGGGCTAAAAACATTCAGTACTTC

v_gene: TRBV30
j_gene: TRBJ1-1
d_gene: -
abundance: few
CDR3aa: CAWSVLGETFF
CDR3nt: TGTGCCTGGAGTGTACTCGGGGAAACCTTCTTT

v_gene: TRBV28
j_gene: TRBJ2-7
d_gene: -
abundance: -
CDR3aa: CASSLRGRGQQYF
CDR3nt: TGTGCCAGCAGTTTAAGGGGTAGGGGACAGCAGTACTTC

v_gene: TRBV5-1
j_gene: TRBJ1-6
d_gene: -
abundance: -
CDR3aa: CASSFDGGSSPLHF
CDR3nt: TGCGCCAGCAGCTTCGACGGAGGATCTTCACCCCTCCACTTT

v_gene: TRBV7-9
j_gene: TRBJ1-5
d_gene: TRBD1
abundance: -
CDR3aa: CASSRDRVGNQPQHF
CDR3nt: TGTGCCAGCAGCCGAGACAGGGTAGGCAATCAGCCCCAGCATTTT

v_gene: TRBV5-1
j_gene: TRBJ2-2
d_gene: TRBD2
abundance: -
CDR3aa: CASSVSGGSNTGELFF
CDR3nt: TGCGCCAGCAGCGTTAGCGGGGGTAGTAACACCGGGGAGCTGTTTTTT

v_gene: TRBV5-8
j_gene: TRBJ1-1
d_gene: -
abundance: -
CDR3aa: CASSLVRGGEAFF
CDR3nt: TGTGCCAGCAGCTTGGTGCGGGGCGGTGAAGCTTTCTTT

v_gene: TRBV5-1
j_gene: TRBJ1-1
d_gene: -
abundance: -
CDR3aa: CASSLVGGMNTEAFF
CDR3nt: TGCGCCAGCAGCTTGGTTGGGGGGATGAACACTGAAGCTTTCTTT

v_gene: TRBV6-5
j_gene: TRBJ1-5
d_gene: -
abundance: -
CDR3aa: CASSPQRYSNQPQHF
CDR3nt: TGTGCCAGCAGTCCACAGCGATATAGCAATCAGCCCCAGCATTTT

v_gene: TRBV6-1
j_gene: TRBJ1-6
d_gene: -
abundance: -
CDR3aa: CASSEGNLMVALHF
CDR3nt: TGTGCCAGCAGTGAAGGTAATCTTATGGTAGCCCTCCACTTT

v_gene: TRBV29-1
j_gene: TRBJ2-6
d_gene: -
abundance: -
CDR3aa: CSAEGGSGANVLTF
CDR3nt: TGCAGCGCGGAGGGTGGTTCTGGGGCCAACGTCCTGACTTTC

v_gene: TRBV27
j_gene: TRBJ2-5
d_gene: TRBD1
abundance: once
CDR3aa: CASSIGDRKQETQYF
CDR3nt: TGTGCCAGCAGTATAGGGGACAGGAAACAAGAGACCCAGTACTTC

v_gene: TRBV30
j_gene: TRBJ2-3
d_gene: TRBD2
abundance: once
CDR3aa: CALSGLAGVSTDTQYF
CDR3nt: TGTGCCCTTTCGGGACTAGCGGGGGTTAGCACAGATACGCAGTATTTT

v_gene: TRBV7-2
j_gene: TRBJ2-7
d_gene: -
abundance: -
CDR3aa: CASRGQGPSYEQYF
CDR3nt: TGTGCCAGCAGAGGGCAGGGGCCCTCCTACGAGCAGTACTTC

v_gene: TRBV18
j_gene: TRBJ2-7
d_gene: TRBD2
abundance: few
CDR3aa: CASSPKIGLAGPEGEQYF
CDR3nt: TGTGCCAGCTCACCGAAGATTGGACTAGCGGGGCCCGAGGGAGAGCAGTACTTC

v_gene: TRBV11-2
j_gene: TRBJ2-1
d_gene: TRBD2
abundance: -
CDR3aa: CASSLDRGVYNEQFF
CDR3nt: TGTGCCAGCAGCTTAGACCGGGGGGTATACAATGAGCAGTTCTTC

v_gene: TRBV27
j_gene: TRBJ2-6
d_gene: -
abundance: few
CDR3aa: CASSLVGTAGANVLTF
CDR3nt: TGTGCCAGCAGTTTAGTAGGGACGGCTGGGGCCAACGTCCTGACTTTC

v_gene: TRBV6-1
j_gene: TRBJ1-1
d_gene: -
abundance: -
CDR3aa: CASTYRENTEAFF
CDR3nt: TGTGCCAGCACCTACAGAGAGAACACTGAAGCTTTCTTT

v_gene: TRBV5-6
j_gene: TRBJ1-2
d_gene: TRBD1
abundance: -
CDR3aa: CASRRTGDGGYTF
CDR3nt: TGTGCCAGCAGAAGGACAGGGGATGGAGGCTACACCTTC

v_gene: TRBV7-9
j_gene: TRBJ1-3
d_gene: TRBD1
abundance: -
CDR3aa: CASSSTGGAGNTIYF
CDR3nt: TGTGCCAGCAGCTCAACAGGGGGCGCAGGAAACACCATATATTTT

v_gene: TRBV28
j_gene: TRBJ2-1
d_gene: -
abundance: -
CDR3aa: CASGAPRLTYNEQFF
CDR3nt: TGTGCCAGCGGGGCCCCCCGCCTTACCTACAATGAGCAGTTCTTC

v_gene: TRBV29-1
j_gene: TRBJ1-4
d_gene: -
abundance: once
CDR3aa: CSANRPGDEKLFF
CDR3nt: TGCAGCGCGAACCGCCCAGGGGACGAAAAACTGTTTTTT

v_gene: TRBV5-1
j_gene: TRBJ2-3
d_gene: TRBD2
abundance: -
CDR3aa: CASSLGGRSTDTQYF
CDR3nt: TGCGCCAGCAGCTTGGGCGGGAGATCCACAGATACGCAGTATTTT

v_gene: TRBV10-3
j_gene: TRBJ1-3
d_gene: TRBD1
abundance: -
CDR3aa: CAIGQGFGNTIYF
CDR3nt: TGTGCCATCGGACAGGGCTTTGGAAACACCATATATTTT

v_gene: TRBV7-2
j_gene: TRBJ2-5
d_gene: TRBD2
abundance: -
CDR3aa: CASSLVAGVQETQYF
CDR3nt: TGTGCCAGCAGCTTAGTAGCGGGAGTCCAAGAGACCCAGTACTTC

v_gene: TRBV4-1
j_gene: TRBJ2-7
d_gene: TRBD1
abundance: -
CDR3aa: CASRALTGGPWYEQYF
CDR3nt: TGCGCCAGCCGGGCACTGACAGGGGGCCCTTGGTACGAGCAGTACTTC

v_gene: TRBV7-2
j_gene: TRBJ2-1
d_gene: TRBD2
abundance: -
CDR3aa: CASSPRGGLGNPYNEQFF
CDR3nt: TGTGCCAGCAGCCCCAGAGGGGGACTAGGGAATCCCTACAATGAGCAGTTCTTC

v_gene: TRBV5-1
j_gene: TRBJ2-2
d_gene: -
abundance: -
CDR3aa: CASTTAANTGELFF
CDR3nt: TGCGCCAGCACGACAGCAGCGAACACCGGGGAGCTGTTTTTT

v_gene: TRBV18
j_gene: TRBJ2-7
d_gene: TRBD2
abundance: -
CDR3aa: CASSPSGTYEQYF
CDR3nt: TGTGCCAGCTCCCCTAGCGGGACGTACGAGCAGTACTTC

v_gene: TRBV14
j_gene: TRBJ2-3
d_gene: TRBD2
abundance: -
CDR3aa: CASSRIGTSGDTQYF
CDR3nt: TGTGCCAGCAGCCGAATCGGGACTAGCGGGGATACGCAGTATTTT

v_gene: TRBV29-1
j_gene: TRBJ1-2
d_gene: TRBD1
abundance: -
CDR3aa: CSVLDRGLFGYTF
CDR3nt: TGCAGCGTCCTGGACAGGGGGCTTTTTGGCTACACCTTC

v_gene: TRBV28
j_gene: TRBJ1-4
d_gene: -
abundance: -
CDR3aa: CASSSGTRNEKLFF
CDR3nt: TGTGCCAGCAGTTCCGGGACGAGGAATGAAAAACTGTTTTTT

v_gene: TRBV6-5
j_gene: TRBJ1-5
d_gene: -
abundance: -
CDR3aa: CASSLRTGNQPQHF
CDR3nt: TGTGCCAGCAGTCTAAGGACAGGCAATCAGCCCCAGCATTTT